One sample yielded the 6 T cell receptor beta chains listed below, sequenced in a study of CD8+ T cells in alopecia areata. Extracted RNA was reverse transcribed, and the resulting cDNA served as sequencing template. The protocol was immunoSEQ multiplex PCR, while the TCRdb copy is restricted to in-frame clones and leaves out a portion. The sample shows 120,000 or so clones, roughly 50% of them seen only once. What was sequenced was NKG2D-low CD8+ T cells sorted from blood. All receptors derive from a human donor with alopecia areata.

The V call is TRBV27, the J call TRBJ1-5; D might be TRBD1 (5 bases). This CDR3 spans 13 amino acids. CDR1 is MNHEY and CDR2 is SMNVEV in the germline V gene (reference sequence). V lost 5 bases to trimming and J lost 7 bases, with 12 bases between them. The CDR3 DNA reads as TGTGCCAGCAGTATAGGCAGGGACCAGCCCCAGCATTTT. Its protein is CASSIGRDQPQHF.

V is TRBV28 and J is TRBJ2-7; no firm D call. From germline, CDR1 is MDHEN and CDR2 SYDVKM. V gave up 6 bases and J gave up 2 bases, with 8 bases separating them. The CDR3 covers 12 residues. CDR3 in amino acids: CASSSTTYEQYF. As DNA, the CDR3 is TGTGCCAGCAGCAGCACGACCTACGAGCAGTACTTC.

The chain recombines TRBV9 with TRBJ1-6; the match to TRBD1 covers 7 bases. J gave up 8 bases and V 3 bases, and 5 bases lay outside the gene matches. Per the germline V gene, CDR1 is SGDLS and CDR2 is YYNGEE. The CDR3 consists of 14 residues. Written as DNA, the CDR3 is TGTGCCAGCAGCGGGGGGGACAGTTATTCACCCCTCCACTTT. Translation: CASSGGDSYSPLHF.

V usage is TRBV6-5 and J usage is TRBJ2-4; no definite D call. The CDR3 runs 16 residues. Germline V gene sequence: CDR1 MNHEY, CDR2 SVGAGI. The germline V and J ends were trimmed by 4 bases and 0 bases, with 13 bases remaining between them. CDR3 in amino acids: CASSLTPSGAKNIQYF. In DNA, the CDR3 is TGTGCCAGCAGTTTGACACCGAGTGGAGCCAAAAACATTCAGTACTTC.

This clone was seen a handful of times. The chain couples TRBV6-1 to TRBJ2-2; 7 bases are shared with TRBD1. The CDR3 spans 14 residues. Per the germline V gene, CDR1 is MNHNS and CDR2 is SASEGT. Trimming removed 2 bases from V and 3 bases from J; junction bases left unmatched: 0. CDR3 nucleotide sequence: TGTGCCAGCAGTGAACAGGGGGACACCGGGGAGCTGTTTTTT. Amino acids: CASSEQGDTGELFF.

This clone was observed a few times. The chain uses TRBV2 and TRBJ2-7; the D gene is possibly TRBD2 (8 bases). The length of the CDR3 is 14 residues. Germline loops: CDR1 SNHLY, CDR2 FYNNEI. V was trimmed by 7 bases and J by 4 bases, leaving 17 bases between them. DNA for the CDR3: TGTGCCAGCACACAGCGGGAGACAGGGTACGAGCAGTACTTC. Translated: CASTQRETGYEQYF.